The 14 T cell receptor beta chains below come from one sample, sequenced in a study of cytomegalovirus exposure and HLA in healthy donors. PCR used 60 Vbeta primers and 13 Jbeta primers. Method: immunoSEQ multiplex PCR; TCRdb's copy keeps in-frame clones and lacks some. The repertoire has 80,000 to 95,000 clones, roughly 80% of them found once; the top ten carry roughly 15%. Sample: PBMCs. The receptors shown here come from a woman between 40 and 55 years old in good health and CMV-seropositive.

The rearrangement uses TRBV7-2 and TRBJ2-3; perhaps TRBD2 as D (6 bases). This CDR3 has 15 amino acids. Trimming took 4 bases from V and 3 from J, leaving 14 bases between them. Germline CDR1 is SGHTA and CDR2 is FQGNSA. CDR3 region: CASSSLGGSTDTQYF. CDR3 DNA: TGTGCCAGCAGCTCGTTAGGAGGGAGTACAGATACGCAGTATTTT. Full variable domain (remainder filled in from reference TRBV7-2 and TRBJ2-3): GAGVSQSPSNKVTEKGKDVELRCDPISGHTALYWYRQSLGQGLEFLIYFQGNSAPDKSGLPSDRFSAERTGGSVSTLTIQRTQQEDSAVYLCASSSLGGSTDTQYFGPGTRLTVL.

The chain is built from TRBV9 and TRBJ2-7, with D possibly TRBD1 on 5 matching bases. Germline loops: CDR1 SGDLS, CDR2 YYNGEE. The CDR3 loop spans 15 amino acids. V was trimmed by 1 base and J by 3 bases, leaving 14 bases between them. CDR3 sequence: CASSVSPTGGYEQYF. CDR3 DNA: TGTGCCAGCAGCGTAAGTCCTACAGGTGGCTACGAGCAGTACTTC. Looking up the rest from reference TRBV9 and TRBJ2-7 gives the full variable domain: DSGVTQTPKHLITATGQRVTLRCSPRSGDLSVYWYQQSLDQGLQFLIQYYNGEERAKGNILERFSAQQFPDLHSELNLSSLELGDSALYFCASSVSPTGGYEQYFGPGTRLTVT.

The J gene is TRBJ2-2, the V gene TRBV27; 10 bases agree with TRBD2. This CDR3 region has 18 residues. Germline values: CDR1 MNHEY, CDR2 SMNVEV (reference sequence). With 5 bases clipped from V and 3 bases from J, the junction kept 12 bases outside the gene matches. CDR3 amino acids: CASSPLQASGSYTGELFF. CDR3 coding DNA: TGTGCCAGCAGTCCCCTTCAGGCTAGCGGGAGTTACACCGGGGAGCTGTTTTTT.

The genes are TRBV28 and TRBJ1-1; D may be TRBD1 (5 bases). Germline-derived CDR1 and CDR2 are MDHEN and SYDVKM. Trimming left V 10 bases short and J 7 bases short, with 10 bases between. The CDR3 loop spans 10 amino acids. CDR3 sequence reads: CATGHLEAFF. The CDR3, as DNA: TGTGCCACTGGACATCTTGAAGCTTTCTTT.

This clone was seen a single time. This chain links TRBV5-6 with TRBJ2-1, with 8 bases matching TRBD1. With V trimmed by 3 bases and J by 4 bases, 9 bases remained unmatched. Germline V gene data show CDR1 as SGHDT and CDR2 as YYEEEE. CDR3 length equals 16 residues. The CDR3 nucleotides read TGTGCCAGCAGCTCCGACAGGGGCCGAATATACAATGAGCAGTTCTTC. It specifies CASSSDRGRIYNEQFF. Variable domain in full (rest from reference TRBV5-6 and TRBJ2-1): DAGVTQSPTHLIKTRGQQVTLRCSPKSGHDTVSWYQQALGQGPQFIFQYYEEEERQRGNFPDRFSGHQFPNYSSELNVNALLLGDSALYLCASSSDRGRIYNEQFFGPGTRLTVL.

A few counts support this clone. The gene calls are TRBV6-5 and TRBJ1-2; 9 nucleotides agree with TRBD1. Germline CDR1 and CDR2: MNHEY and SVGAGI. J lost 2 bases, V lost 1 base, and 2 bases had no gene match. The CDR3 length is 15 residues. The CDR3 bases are TGTGCCAGCAGTTACTGGACAGGGGAAAACTATGGCTACACCTTC. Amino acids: CASSYWTGENYGYTF.

In nucleotides, the CDR3 is TGTGCCAGCAGCCTCGGGACAGGGGTTGGCTACACCTTC. Amino acids: CASSLGTGVGYTF. The chain uses TRBV7-3 and TRBJ1-2; 10 nucleotides line up with TRBD1. Germline trimming cut 5 bases from V and 7 bases from J; bases unmatched to any gene: 4. Germline V gives CDR1 SGHTA, CDR2 FQGTGA. There are 13 residues in the CDR3.

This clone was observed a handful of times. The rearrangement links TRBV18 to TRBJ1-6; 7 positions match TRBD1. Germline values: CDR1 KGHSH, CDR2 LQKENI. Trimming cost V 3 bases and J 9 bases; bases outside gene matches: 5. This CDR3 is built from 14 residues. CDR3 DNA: TGTGCCAGCTCACCTACAGGGGAGCGTTCACCCCTCCACTTT. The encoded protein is CASSPTGERSPLHF.

The chain's CDR3 is CATSGSPRDEQYF. The CDR3 nucleotides are TGTGCCACCTCTGGGTCGCCCAGGGACGAGCAGTACTTC. This chain connects TRBV5-6 to TRBJ2-7; a weak D match, TRBD1 (5 bases). Germline V gene lookup returns CDR1 SGHDT and CDR2 YYEEEE. This CDR3 has 13 amino acids. Trimming cost V 9 bases and J 5 bases, with 18 bases left between them.

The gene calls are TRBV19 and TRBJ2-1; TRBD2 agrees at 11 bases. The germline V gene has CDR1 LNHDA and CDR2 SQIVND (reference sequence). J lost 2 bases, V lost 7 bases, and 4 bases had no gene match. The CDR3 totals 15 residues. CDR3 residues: CASTLAGGPYNEQFF. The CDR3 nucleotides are TGTGCCAGTACCCTAGCGGGAGGTCCCTACAATGAGCAGTTCTTC.

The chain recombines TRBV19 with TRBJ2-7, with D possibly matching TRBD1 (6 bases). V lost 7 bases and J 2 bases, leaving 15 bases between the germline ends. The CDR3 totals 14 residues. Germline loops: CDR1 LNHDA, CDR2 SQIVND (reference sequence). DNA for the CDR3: TGTGCCAGTACCGGAGGACAGTACCCCTACGAGCAGTACTTC. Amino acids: CASTGGQYPYEQYF.

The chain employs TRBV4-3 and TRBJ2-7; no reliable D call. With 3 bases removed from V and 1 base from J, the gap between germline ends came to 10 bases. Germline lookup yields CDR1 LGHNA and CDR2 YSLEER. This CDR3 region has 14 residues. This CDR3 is CASSHVQESYEQYF. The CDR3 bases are TGCGCCAGCAGCCACGTCCAAGAGTCCTACGAGCAGTACTTC.

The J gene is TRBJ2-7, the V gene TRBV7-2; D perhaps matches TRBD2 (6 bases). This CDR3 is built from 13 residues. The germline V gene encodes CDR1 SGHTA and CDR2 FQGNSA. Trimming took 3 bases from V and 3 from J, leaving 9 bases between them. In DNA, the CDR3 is TGTGCCAGCAGCTTCGAAGCGGGCTACGAGCAGTACTTC. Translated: CASSFEAGYEQYF.

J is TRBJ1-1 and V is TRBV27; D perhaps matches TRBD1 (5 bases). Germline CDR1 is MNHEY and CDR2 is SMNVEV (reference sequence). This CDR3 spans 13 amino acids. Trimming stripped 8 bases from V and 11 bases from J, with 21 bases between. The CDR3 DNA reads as TGTGCCAGCGGTTGGCAGGTGGGGCTTGAGGCTTTCTTT. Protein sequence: CASGWQVGLEAFF.